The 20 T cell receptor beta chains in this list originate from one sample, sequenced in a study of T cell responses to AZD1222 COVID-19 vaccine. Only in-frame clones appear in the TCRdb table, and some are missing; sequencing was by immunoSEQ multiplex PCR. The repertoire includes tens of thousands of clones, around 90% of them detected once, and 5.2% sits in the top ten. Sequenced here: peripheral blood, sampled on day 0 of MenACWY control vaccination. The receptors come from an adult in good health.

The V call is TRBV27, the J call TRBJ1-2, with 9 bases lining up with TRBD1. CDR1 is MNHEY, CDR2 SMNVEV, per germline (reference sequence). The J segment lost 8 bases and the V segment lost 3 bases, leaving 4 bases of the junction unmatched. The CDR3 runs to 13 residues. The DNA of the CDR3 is TGTGCCAGCAGTTTCCGGGACAGGGACGGCTACACCTTC. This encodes CASSFRDRDGYTF.

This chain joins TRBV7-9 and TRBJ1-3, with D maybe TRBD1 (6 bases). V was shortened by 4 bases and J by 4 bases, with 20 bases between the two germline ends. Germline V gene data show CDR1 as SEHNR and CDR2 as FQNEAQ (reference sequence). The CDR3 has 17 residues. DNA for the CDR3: TGTGCCAGCAGCTACGGCGAACCCGGACAGTCAGGAAACACCATATATTTT. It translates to CASSYGEPGQSGNTIYF.

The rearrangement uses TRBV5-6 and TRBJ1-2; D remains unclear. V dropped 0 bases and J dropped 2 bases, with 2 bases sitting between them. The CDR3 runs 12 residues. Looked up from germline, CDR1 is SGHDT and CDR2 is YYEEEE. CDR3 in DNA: TGTGCCAGCAGCTTGGTAAACTATGGCTACACCTTC. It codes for CASSLVNYGYTF. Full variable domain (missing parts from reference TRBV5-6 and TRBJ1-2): DAGVTQSPTHLIKTRGQQVTLRCSPKSGHDTVSWYQQALGQGPQFIFQYYEEEERQRGNFPDRFSGHQFPNYSSELNVNALLLGDSALYLCASSLVNYGYTFGSGTRLTVV.

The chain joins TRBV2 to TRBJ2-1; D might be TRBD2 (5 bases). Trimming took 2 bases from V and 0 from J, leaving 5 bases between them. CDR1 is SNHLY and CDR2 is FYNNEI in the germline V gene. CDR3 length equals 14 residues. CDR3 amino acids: CASSETSSYNEQFF. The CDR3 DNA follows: TGTGCCAGCAGTGAAACTAGCTCCTACAATGAGCAGTTCTTC.

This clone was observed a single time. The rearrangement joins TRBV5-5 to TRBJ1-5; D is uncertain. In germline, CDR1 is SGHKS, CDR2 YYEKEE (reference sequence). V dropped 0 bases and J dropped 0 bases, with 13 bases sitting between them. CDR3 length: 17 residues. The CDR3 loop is CASSLVFPTYSNQPQHF. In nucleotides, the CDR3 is TGTGCCAGCAGCTTGGTGTTCCCGACGTATAGCAATCAGCCCCAGCATTTT.

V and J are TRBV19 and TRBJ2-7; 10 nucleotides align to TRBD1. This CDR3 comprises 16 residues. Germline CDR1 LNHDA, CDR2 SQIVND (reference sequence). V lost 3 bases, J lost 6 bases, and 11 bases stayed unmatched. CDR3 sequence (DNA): TGTGCCAGTAGTATTTCCCTGGGACAGGGGACCGCCGAGCAGTACTTC. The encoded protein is CASSISLGQGTAEQYF. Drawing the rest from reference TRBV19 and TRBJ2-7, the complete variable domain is DGGITQSPKYLFRKEGQNVTLSCEQNLNHDAMYWYRQDPGQGLRLIYYSQIVNDFQKGDIAEGYSVSREKKESFPLTVTSAQKNPTAFYLCASSISLGQGTAEQYFGPGTRLTVT.

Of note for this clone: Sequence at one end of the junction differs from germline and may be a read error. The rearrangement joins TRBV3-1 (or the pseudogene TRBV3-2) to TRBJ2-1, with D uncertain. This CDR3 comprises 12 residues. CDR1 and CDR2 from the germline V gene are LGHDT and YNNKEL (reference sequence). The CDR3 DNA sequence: TGTGCCAGCAGCCAAGATAGAAGTGGTCGGGTCTTC. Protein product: CASSQDRSGRVF.

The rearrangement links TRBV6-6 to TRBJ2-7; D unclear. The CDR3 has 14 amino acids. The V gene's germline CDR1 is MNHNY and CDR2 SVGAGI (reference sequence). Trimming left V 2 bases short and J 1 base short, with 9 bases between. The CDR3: CASSYRLASYEQYF. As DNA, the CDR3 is TGTGCCAGCAGTTACAGGCTTGCGTCCTACGAGCAGTACTTC.

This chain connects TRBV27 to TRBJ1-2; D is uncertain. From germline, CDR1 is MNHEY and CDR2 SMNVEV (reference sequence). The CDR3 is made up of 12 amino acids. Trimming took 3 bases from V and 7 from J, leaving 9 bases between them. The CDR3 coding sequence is TGTGCCAGCAGTTTGACTGGGGTTGGCTACACCTTC. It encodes CASSLTGVGYTF.

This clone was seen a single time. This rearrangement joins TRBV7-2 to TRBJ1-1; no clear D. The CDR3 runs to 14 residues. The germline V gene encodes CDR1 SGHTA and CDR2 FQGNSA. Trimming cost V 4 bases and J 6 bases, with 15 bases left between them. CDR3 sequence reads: CASSSSGFAAEAFF. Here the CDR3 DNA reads TGTGCCAGCAGCTCCTCAGGTTTTGCGGCTGAAGCTTTCTTT.

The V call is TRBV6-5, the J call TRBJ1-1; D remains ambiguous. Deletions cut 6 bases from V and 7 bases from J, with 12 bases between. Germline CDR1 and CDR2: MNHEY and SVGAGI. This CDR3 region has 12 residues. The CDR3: CASSLDSYEAFF. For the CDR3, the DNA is TGTGCCAGCAGCCTAGACTCATATGAAGCTTTCTTT.

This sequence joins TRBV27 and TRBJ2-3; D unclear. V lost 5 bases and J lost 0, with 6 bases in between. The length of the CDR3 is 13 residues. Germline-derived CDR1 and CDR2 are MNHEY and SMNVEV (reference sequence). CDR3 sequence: CASSPPSTDTQYF. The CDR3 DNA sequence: TGTGCCAGCAGTCCACCTAGCACAGATACGCAGTATTTT.

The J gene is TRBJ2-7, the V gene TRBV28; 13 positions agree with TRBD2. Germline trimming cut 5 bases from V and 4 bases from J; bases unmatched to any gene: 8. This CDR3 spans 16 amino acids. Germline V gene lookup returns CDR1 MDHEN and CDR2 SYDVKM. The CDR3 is CASSMGLAGIKYEQYF. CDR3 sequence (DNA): TGTGCCAGCAGTATGGGACTAGCGGGAATTAAATACGAGCAGTACTTC.

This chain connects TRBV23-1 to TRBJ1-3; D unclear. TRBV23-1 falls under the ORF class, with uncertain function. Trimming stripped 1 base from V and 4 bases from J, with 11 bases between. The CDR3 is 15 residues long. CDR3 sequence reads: CASSQLRAAGNTIYF. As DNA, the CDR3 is TGCGCCAGCAGTCAATTGCGGGCGGCAGGAAACACCATATATTTT.

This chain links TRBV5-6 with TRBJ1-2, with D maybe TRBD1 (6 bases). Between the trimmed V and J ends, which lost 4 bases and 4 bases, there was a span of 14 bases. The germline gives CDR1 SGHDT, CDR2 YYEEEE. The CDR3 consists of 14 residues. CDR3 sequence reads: CASSRDRMGYGYTF. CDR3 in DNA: TGTGCCAGCAGCCGTGACAGGATGGGCTATGGCTACACCTTC.

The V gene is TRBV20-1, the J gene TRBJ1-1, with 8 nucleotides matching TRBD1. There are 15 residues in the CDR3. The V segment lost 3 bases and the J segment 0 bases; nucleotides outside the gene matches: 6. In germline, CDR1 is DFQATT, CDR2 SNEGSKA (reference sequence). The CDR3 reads CSASAGGSMNTEAFF. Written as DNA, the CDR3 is TGCAGTGCTAGTGCAGGGGGCTCCATGAACACTGAAGCTTTCTTT.

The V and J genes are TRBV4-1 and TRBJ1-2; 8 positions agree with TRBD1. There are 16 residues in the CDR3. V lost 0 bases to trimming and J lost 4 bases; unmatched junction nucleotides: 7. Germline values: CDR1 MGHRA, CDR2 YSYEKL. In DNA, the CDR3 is TGCGCCAGCAGCCAAGATCAGGGGGCGCGAGGCTATGGCTACACCTTC. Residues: CASSQDQGARGYGYTF.

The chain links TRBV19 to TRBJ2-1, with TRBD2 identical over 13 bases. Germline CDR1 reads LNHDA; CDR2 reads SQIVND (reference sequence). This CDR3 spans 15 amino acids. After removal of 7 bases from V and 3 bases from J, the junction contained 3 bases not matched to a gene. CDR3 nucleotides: TGTGCCAGTATGCGGACTAGCGGGGGCTACAATGAGCAGTTCTTC. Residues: CASMRTSGGYNEQFF. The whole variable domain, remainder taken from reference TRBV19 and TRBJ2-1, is DGGITQSPKYLFRKEGQNVTLSCEQNLNHDAMYWYRQDPGQGLRLIYYSQIVNDFQKGDIAEGYSVSREKKESFPLTVTSAQKNPTAFYLCASMRTSGGYNEQFFGPGTRLTVL.

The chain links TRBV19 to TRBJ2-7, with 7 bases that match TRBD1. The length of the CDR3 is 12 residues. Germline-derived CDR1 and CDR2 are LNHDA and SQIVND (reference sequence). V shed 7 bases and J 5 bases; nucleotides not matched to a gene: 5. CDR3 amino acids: CASTETGDEQYF. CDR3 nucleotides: TGTGCCAGTACCGAAACAGGGGACGAGCAGTACTTC.

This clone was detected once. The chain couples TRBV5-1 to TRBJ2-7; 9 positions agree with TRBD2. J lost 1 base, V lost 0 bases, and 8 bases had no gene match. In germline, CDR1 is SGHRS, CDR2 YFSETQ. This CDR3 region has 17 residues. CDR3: CASSLGLAEEGSYEQYF. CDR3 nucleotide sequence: TGCGCCAGCAGCTTGGGACTAGCGGAGGAGGGGTCCTACGAGCAGTACTTC.